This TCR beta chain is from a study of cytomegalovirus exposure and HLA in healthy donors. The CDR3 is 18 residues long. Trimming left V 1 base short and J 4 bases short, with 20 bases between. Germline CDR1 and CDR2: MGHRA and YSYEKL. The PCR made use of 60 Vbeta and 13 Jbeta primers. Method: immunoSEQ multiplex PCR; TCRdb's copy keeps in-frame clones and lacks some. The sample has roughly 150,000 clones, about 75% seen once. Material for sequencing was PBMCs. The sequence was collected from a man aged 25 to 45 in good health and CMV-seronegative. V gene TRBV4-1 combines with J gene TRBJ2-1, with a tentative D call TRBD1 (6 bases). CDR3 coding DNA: TGCGCCAGCAGCCAAGGGCGGCTTGTACAGGGAAAGTACAATGAGCAGTTCTTC. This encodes CASSQGRLVQGKYNEQFF.